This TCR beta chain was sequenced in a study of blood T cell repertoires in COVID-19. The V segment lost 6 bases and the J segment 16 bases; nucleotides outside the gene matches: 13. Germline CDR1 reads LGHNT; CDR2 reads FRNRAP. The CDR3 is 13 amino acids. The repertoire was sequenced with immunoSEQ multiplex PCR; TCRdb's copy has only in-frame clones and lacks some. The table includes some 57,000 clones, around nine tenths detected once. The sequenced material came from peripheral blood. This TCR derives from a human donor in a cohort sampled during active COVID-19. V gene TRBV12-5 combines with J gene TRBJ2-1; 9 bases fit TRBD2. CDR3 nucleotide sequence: TGTGCTAGTGGCCCTAGCGGGACCAAAACCAGCTTCTTC. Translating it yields CASGPSGTKTSFF.